This TCR beta chain comes out of a study of shared clonotypes between healthy human individuals. It was CD45RO-negative cells, positively selected for CCR7, that made up naive CD8 cells, with terminally differentiated effector memory CD45RA+ cells excluded. Study results and limitations: Naive CD4 clonotypes overlapped across a handful of donors at roughly 5.1%. Against clonotypes common to all four donors, non-shared ones had lower generation probabilities.

The germline CDR1 and CDR2 sequences are SEHNR and FQNEAQ (reference sequence). Trimming removed 4 bases from V and 4 bases from J, with 13 bases in between. The CDR3 is 14 residues long. Remarks on this clone: Its matching antigen is unknown.

The authors loaded around 200 ng DNA, 30,000 to 35,000 T cell genomes, into sorted-subset replicate PCRs. Here immunoSEQ multiplex PCR was the method, and the copy in TCRdb shows in-frame clones only, minus some. The top ten hold less than 0.12% of the sample, which has around 610,000 clones, approximately 96% seen once. The V gene is TRBV7-9, the J gene TRBJ1-1; maybe TRBD1 (6 bases). The sequence derives from a woman under 40 in good health. The specimen sequenced was naive CD8+ T cells sorted from blood. The CDR3 loop reads CASSSQGGSTEAFF. Written as DNA, the CDR3 is TGTGCCAGCAGCTCTCAAGGGGGGAGCACTGAAGCTTTCTTT.